Given below is one TCR beta chain in context. Original handling: Cell counts per sample came from amplifying reference gene primers. TCRdb's table, derived via immunoSEQ multiplex PCR, lists solely in-frame clones and lacks some. The D gene and trimming were derived from the DNA, and the V and J assignments and clone size from that table. This table holds around 180,000 clones, 83% found once. In germline, CDR1 is MGHRA, CDR2 YSYEKL. With 0 bases removed from V and 2 bases from J, the gap between germline ends came to 17 bases. The CDR3 extends over 18 amino acids. These data originate in a study of blood T cell repertoires in COVID-19. Study information: In each case, the material was cDNA or gDNA derived from T cells, B-cell-depleted T cells, or PBMCs.

The TCR sequence derives from a human donor in a cohort sampled during active COVID-19. The specimen sequenced was peripheral blood. The rearrangement links TRBV4-1 to TRBJ1-3, with no clear D. Written as DNA, the CDR3 is TGCGCCAGCAGCCAAGAGGTACGGCGGATGGCCCCTGGAAACACCATATATTTT. This sequence encodes CASSQEVRRMAPGNTIYF.